These 13 T cell receptor beta chains originate from one sample sequenced in a study of beta chain features in type 1 diabetes. These receptors are not linked to any known antigen. Broader study findings: The study found moderately but significantly shorter TCRB CDR3s in all four CD4+ subsets of Type 1 diabetes patients.

Every bit of the isolated RNA underwent reverse transcription, so sequencing read expressed TCRB transcripts. Clones were sequenced by immunoSEQ multiplex PCR, and TCRdb holds only the in-frame ones, with some missing. The sample has hundreds of thousands of clones, about an eighth seen once. The sample was naive CD4+ T cells from blood. These receptors were taken from a man aged 18 to 29 with type 1 diabetes.

J is TRBJ2-7 and V is TRBV20-1, with 7 bases fitting TRBD1. V dropped 6 bases and J dropped 4; count of bases not matched to a gene: 3. The germline gives CDR1 DFQATT, CDR2 SNEGSKA (reference sequence). The CDR3 consists of 11 residues. The CDR3 region is CSAWGQYEQYF. Written as DNA, the CDR3 is TGCAGTGCCTGGGGACAGTACGAGCAGTACTTC.

This clone was detected only a few times. V usage is TRBV11-3 and J usage is TRBJ1-2, with 7 nucleotides matching TRBD1. The CDR3 totals 16 residues. CDR1 is SGHNT, CDR2 YENEEA, per germline. Trimming at V came to 4 bases and at J to 3 bases, leaving 11 bases not matched to a gene. CDR3 nucleotide sequence: TGTGCCAGCAGCTCCCCGCTTGTGACAGGGTACTATGGCTACACCTTC. It translates to CASSSPLVTGYYGYTF.

This chain connects TRBV29-1 to TRBJ2-5; 9 nucleotides agree with TRBD1. Judging by the DNA end, TRBJ2-7 fits better; the J call may be wrong. The CDR3 is 13 residues long. CDR1 and CDR2 (germline): SQVTM, ANQGSEA. The CDR3 sequence: CSVEARDRDEQYF. The CDR3 DNA reads as TGCAGCGTTGAAGCTAGGGACAGGGACGAGCAGTACTTC.

Points on this clone: The sample has other DNA sequences that encode this CDR3 too. The rearrangement joins TRBV7-8 to TRBJ1-5; 10 bases line up with TRBD1. Germline lookup yields CDR1 SGHVS and CDR2 FQNEAQ. The CDR3 contains 15 residues. V lost 1 base and J lost 7; bases outside the gene matches: 4. The CDR3 spells CASSLGGTGVQPQHF. CDR3 nucleotides: TGTGCCAGCAGCTTAGGTGGGACAGGGGTACAGCCCCAGCATTTT.

V usage is TRBV14 and J usage is TRBJ1-2, with TRBD1 matching 7 bases. J gave up 6 bases and V 5 bases, and 6 bases lay outside the gene matches. The CDR3 totals 13 residues. Per the germline V gene, CDR1 is SGHDN and CDR2 is FVKESK. The CDR3 here is CASSETGFDGYTF. The DNA of the CDR3 is TGTGCCAGCAGCGAGACAGGGTTCGATGGCTACACCTTC.

This chain links TRBV2 with TRBJ2-6; unclear D gene. The V end was cut by 7 bases, the J end by 0 bases, with 16 bases between. Germline V lookup: CDR1 SNHLY, CDR2 FYNNEI. The CDR3 covers 17 residues. CDR3: CASNGPKFHSGANVLTF. The CDR3 bases are TGTGCCAGCAACGGACCGAAATTCCACTCTGGGGCCAACGTCCTGACTTTC.

This clone came up a few times. V and J are TRBV7-8 and TRBJ1-2, with D possibly TRBD1 on 6 matching bases. V was shortened by 3 bases and J by 5 bases, with 10 bases between the two germline ends. CDR1 and CDR2 from the germline V gene are SGHVS and FQNEAQ. This CDR3 has 13 amino acids. The CDR3 bases are TGTGCCAGCAGCTTTGGACAGCCGTATGGCTACACCTTC. Amino acid sequence: CASSFGQPYGYTF.

This clone came up a few times. V gene TRBV11-3 combines with J gene TRBJ2-7, with D tentatively TRBD1 (5 bases). Germline CDR1 reads SGHNT; CDR2 reads YENEEA. The V gene lost 2 bases and the J gene lost 2 bases, with 7 bases spanning the gap. The CDR3 sequence is 13 residues long. CDR3 amino acids: CASSLRGTYEQYF. CDR3 nucleotide sequence: TGTGCCAGCAGCTTAAGGGGAACCTACGAGCAGTACTTC. The whole variable domain, filled in from reference TRBV11-3 and TRBJ2-7, reads EAGVVQSPRYKIIEKKQPVAFWCNPISGHNTLYWYLQNLGQGPELLIRYENEEAVDDSQLPKDRFSAERLKGVDSTLKIQPAELGDSAVYLCASSLRGTYEQYFGPGTRLTVT.

V usage is TRBV6-1 and J usage is TRBJ1-1; unclear D gene. The CDR3 loop spans 12 amino acids. Trimming cost V 3 bases and J 11 bases, with 13 bases left between them. CDR1 is MNHNS and CDR2 is SASEGT in the germline V gene. CDR3 residues: CASSETRGNAFF. The CDR3 coding sequence is TGTGCCAGCAGTGAGACTCGAGGTAATGCTTTCTTT.

This clone was recorded a few times. The chain couples TRBV11-2 to TRBJ2-7; TRBD1 agrees at 9 bases. The V gene end was trimmed by 7 bases and the J gene end by 5 bases; junction bases not matched to a gene: 12. The CDR3 runs to 15 residues. Germline CDR1 and CDR2: SGHAT and FQNNGV. The CDR3 coding sequence is TGTGCCAGCACCCCTCGGACAGGGGTTGGCCACGAGCAGTACTTC. Translation gives CASTPRTGVGHEQYF.

The sample holds a few counts of this clone. This chain uses TRBV4-1 with TRBJ2-7; D uncertain. CDR3 size: 15 residues. The V end was cut by 0 bases, the J end by 2 bases, with 11 bases between. CDR1 is MGHRA and CDR2 is YSYEKL in the germline V gene. The CDR3 bases are TGCGCCAGCAGCCAAGAGGGCCTCTTCGCCTACGAGCAGTACTTC. This gives the protein CASSQEGLFAYEQYF.

This clone was detected a few times. V gene TRBV30 combines with J gene TRBJ2-5, with 11 bases that match TRBD2. V trimming: 8 bases; J trimming: 7 bases; junction bases outside the gene matches: 9. CDR3 length: 13 amino acids. Germline loops: CDR1 GTSNPN, CDR2 SVGIG (reference sequence). The CDR3 region has the DNA TGTGCCGGAGAGCTAGCGGGGGGATCGACCCAGTACTTC. It yields the protein CAGELAGGSTQYF.

This chain connects TRBV9 to TRBJ2-1; D is ambiguous. Per the germline V gene, CDR1 is SGDLS and CDR2 is YYNGEE. V was shortened by 0 bases and J by 10 bases, with 8 bases between the two germline ends. The CDR3 totals 12 residues. The CDR3: CASSVDPGEQFF. The CDR3 nucleotides read TGTGCCAGCAGCGTAGATCCAGGCGAGCAGTTCTTC.